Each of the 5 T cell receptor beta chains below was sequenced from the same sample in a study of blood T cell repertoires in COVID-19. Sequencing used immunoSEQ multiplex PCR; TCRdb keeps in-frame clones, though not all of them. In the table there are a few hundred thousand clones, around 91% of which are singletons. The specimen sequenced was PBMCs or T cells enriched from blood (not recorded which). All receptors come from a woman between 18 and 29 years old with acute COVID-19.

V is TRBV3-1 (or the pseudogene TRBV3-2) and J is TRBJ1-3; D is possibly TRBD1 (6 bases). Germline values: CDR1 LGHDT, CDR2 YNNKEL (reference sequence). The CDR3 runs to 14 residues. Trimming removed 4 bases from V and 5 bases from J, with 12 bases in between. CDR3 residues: CASSPRGHRNTIYF. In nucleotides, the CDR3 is TGTGCCAGCAGCCCCCGGGGACACCGAAACACCATATATTTT.

The CDR3 nucleotides are TGCGCCAGCAAAGCTAGCCAAGAGACCCAGTACTTC. This encodes CASKASQETQYF. The chain joins TRBV10-1 to TRBJ2-5; D gene ambiguous. V was cut by 7 bases and J by 1 base, with 7 bases left in between. Germline-derived CDR1 and CDR2 are WNHNN and SYGVQD (reference sequence). The CDR3 is 12 residues long.

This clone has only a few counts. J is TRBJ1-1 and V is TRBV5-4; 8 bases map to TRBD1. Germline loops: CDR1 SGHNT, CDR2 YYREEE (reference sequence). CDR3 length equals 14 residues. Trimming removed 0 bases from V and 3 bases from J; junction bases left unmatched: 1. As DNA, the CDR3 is TGTGCCAGCAGCTTGGACAGGGGGGACACTGAAGCTTTCTTT. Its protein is CASSLDRGDTEAFF.

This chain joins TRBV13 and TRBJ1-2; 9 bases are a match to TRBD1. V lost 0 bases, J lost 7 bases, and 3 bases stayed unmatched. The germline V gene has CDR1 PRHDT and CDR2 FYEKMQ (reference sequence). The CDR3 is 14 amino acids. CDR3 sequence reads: CASSLGGQGRGYTF. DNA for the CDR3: TGTGCCAGCAGCTTAGGGGGACAGGGACGTGGCTACACCTTC. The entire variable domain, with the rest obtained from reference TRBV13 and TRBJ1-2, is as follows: AAGVIQSPRHLIKEKRETATLKCYPIPRHDTVYWYQQGPGQDPQFLISFYEKMQSDKGSIPDRFSAQQFSDYHSELNMSSLELGDSALYFCASSLGGQGRGYTFGSGTRLTVV.

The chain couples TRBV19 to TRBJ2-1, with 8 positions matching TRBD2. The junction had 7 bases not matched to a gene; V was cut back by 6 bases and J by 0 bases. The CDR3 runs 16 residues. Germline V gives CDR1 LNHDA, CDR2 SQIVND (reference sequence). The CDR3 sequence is CASRDLAGSSYNEQFF. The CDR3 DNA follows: TGTGCCAGTAGGGATTTAGCGGGATCCTCCTACAATGAGCAGTTCTTC.